The rows below give T cell receptor beta chains drawn from one sample of a study of prognosis after radiotherapy for stage I lung cancer. A single record per CDR3 protein comes from TCRdb applying MiXCR to the multiplex PCR reads. The table has about 16,000 distinct CDR3 sequences, less than 40% seen once. This sample comprised PBMCs, obtained before or after stereotactic body radiation therapy (not recorded which). Every receptor here comes from a donor at least 50 years old with non-small cell lung cancer. The CDR3 runs from the conserved cysteine through the conserved F or W. D genes are given only for firm matches. A clone size is listed for some rows: how often the clone was seen (once, few, many), or a class if it is expanded.

clone size	V gene	D gene	J gene	CDR3 protein	CDR3 DNA
medium-sized	TRBV6-5	NA	TRBJ1-6	CASSYRQGGNSPLHF	TGTGCCAGCAGTTACCGCCAGGGTGGTAATTCACCCCTCCACTTT
medium-sized	TRBV12-3/TRBV12-4	NA	TRBJ2-1	CASSFTLARRSFF	TGTGCCAGCAGTTTCACTCTAGCGCGACGGTCGTTCTTC
many	TRBV7-9	TRBD2	TRBJ2-7	CASSSLGSGRDYEQYF	TGTGCCAGCAGCTCCCTGGGGAGCGGGAGGGATTACGAGCAGTACTTC
NA	TRBV7-8	NA	TRBJ2-2	CASSSYYNPANSGELFF	TGTGCCAGCAGCTCATATTACAACCCAGCGAACTCCGGGGAGCTGTTTTTT
medium-sized	TRBV6-1	NA	TRBJ1-6	CASSPAGGYNSPLHF	TGTGCCAGCAGTCCGGCGGGAGGGTATAATTCACCCCTCCACTTT
medium-sized	TRBV6-1	NA	TRBJ2-3	CASSEVVGEEDTQYF	TGTGCCAGCAGTGAAGTGGTGGGAGAGGAAGATACGCAGTATTTT
medium-sized	TRBV6-1	NA	TRBJ2-1	CASSEFGWQGLTNEQFF	TGTGCCAGCAGTGAATTCGGCTGGCAGGGCCTGACTAATGAGCAGTTCTTC
few	TRBV12-3/TRBV12-4	TRBD2	TRBJ2-3	CASRILAGGPGDTQYF	TGTGCCAGCAGAATACTAGCGGGAGGGCCTGGGGATACGCAGTATTTT
NA	TRBV24-1	TRBD2	TRBJ2-1	CATATGLSGGREQFF	TGTGCCACCGCCACGGGACTATCGGGAGGGCGTGAGCAGTTCTTC
many	TRBV6-1	NA	TRBJ2-1	CASSPDSTYEQFF	TGTGCCAGCAGCCCTGACTCGACATATGAGCAGTTCTTC
many	TRBV7-2	TRBD2	TRBJ2-2	CASSLQRGTGELFF	TGTGCCAGCAGTTTGCAGCGGGGGACCGGGGAGCTGTTTTTT
many	TRBV27	TRBD1	TRBJ2-5	CASRGTDGETQYF	TGTGCCAGCAGGGGGACAGACGGGGAGACCCAGTACTTC
NA	TRBV25-1	NA	TRBJ2-2	CASSKVGSGTGELFF	TGTGCCAGCAGCAAGGTTGGGAGTGGCACCGGTGAGCTGTTTTTT
medium-sized	TRBV3-1	TRBD2	TRBJ2-3	CASSQGTSVQYF	TGTGCCAGCAGCCAAGGGACTAGCGTGCAGTATTTT
medium-sized	TRBV6-1	NA	TRBJ2-3	CASSHEGEADTQYF	TGTGCCAGCAGTCACGAGGGGGAGGCAGATACGCAGTATTTT
many	TRBV19	TRBD2	TRBJ2-1	CASGFWGGEQFF	TGTGCCAGTGGCTTCTGGGGGGGTGAGCAGTTCTTC
many	TRBV2	NA	TRBJ1-3	CASSAGYAAGNTIYF	TGTGCCAGCAGCGCAGGGTATGCGGCTGGAAACACCATATATTTT
many	TRBV11-2	NA	TRBJ1-2	CASSLGDEDGYTF	TGTGCCAGCAGCTTAGGGGACGAGGATGGCTACACCTTC
medium-sized	TRBV11-2	TRBD2	TRBJ2-1	CASRRISGVFYEQFF	TGTGCCAGCAGACGTATTAGCGGGGTCTTCTATGAGCAGTTCTTC
medium-sized	TRBV6-5	NA	TRBJ1-6	CASGRVGSPLHF	TGTGCCAGCGGGCGAGTGGGATCACCCCTCCACTTT
medium-sized	TRBV6-1	NA	TRBJ1-6	CASRRGTGNSPLHF	TGTGCCAGCAGACGGGGTACCGGCAACTCACCCCTCCACTTT
NA	TRBV13	TRBD2	TRBJ2-3	CASSTGTSGTTDTQYF	TGTGCCAGCAGCACAGGGACTAGCGGAACCACAGATACGCAGTATTTT
many	TRBV20-1	TRBD2	TRBJ2-3	CSAQEGGLVSGTQYF	TGCAGTGCTCAGGAGGGGGGACTAGTCTCGGGTACGCAGTATTTT
many	TRBV6-5	NA	TRBJ1-2	CASSYSIAYGYTF	TGTGCCAGCAGTTACTCAATTGCCTATGGCTACACCTTC
NA	TRBV20-1	NA	TRBJ1-1	CSARDPDMASNTEAFF	TGCAGTGCTAGAGATCCGGATATGGCGAGTAACACTGAAGCTTTCTTT
many	TRBV12-3/TRBV12-4	TRBD1	TRBJ1-5	CASSTGGDQPQHF	TGTGCCAGCAGCACAGGGGGCGATCAGCCCCAGCATTTT
medium-sized	TRBV28	TRBD1	TRBJ2-7	CASSFPVSGGQGISSYEQYF	TGTGCCAGCAGTTTTCCAGTTTCGGGTGGACAGGGCATCTCCTCCTACGAGCAGTACTTC
many	TRBV6-4	NA	TRBJ1-1	CASSDPMNTEAFF	TGTGCCAGCAGTGACCCCATGAACACTGAAGCTTTCTTT
many	TRBV9	NA	TRBJ2-2	CASSSLGGELFF	TGTGCCAGCAGTAGCTTAGGCGGGGAGCTGTTTTTT
many	TRBV20-1	NA	TRBJ1-1	CSATFLGGNTEAFF	TGCAGTGCTACATTTCTGGGGGGGAACACTGAAGCTTTCTTT
many	TRBV3-1	NA	TRBJ1-5	CASSQVHSNQPQHF	TGTGCCAGCAGCCAAGTACATAGCAATCAGCCCCAGCATTTT
NA	TRBV7-2	TRBD1	TRBJ2-7	CASSLGQVHEQYF	TGTGCCAGCAGCTTGGGACAGGTCCACGAGCAGTACTTC
many	TRBV13	TRBD1	TRBJ2-1	CASSSTGTGARNEQFF	TGTGCCAGCAGCTCCACCGGGACAGGGGCGCGGAATGAGCAGTTCTTC
medium-sized	TRBV5-1	TRBD1	TRBJ2-1	CASSLQGAADEQFF	TGCGCCAGCAGCTTACAGGGGGCGGCGGATGAGCAGTTCTTC
NA	TRBV6-2/TRBV6-3	NA	TRBJ1-6	CASRRTAGSSYNSPLHF	TGTGCCAGCAGGAGGACAGCTGGGAGCTCCTATAATTCACCCCTCCACTTT
many	TRBV10-2	NA	TRBJ1-1	CASSVAGIGSEAFF	TGCGCCAGCAGTGTTGCGGGGATCGGTTCTGAAGCTTTCTTT
medium-sized	TRBV20-1	TRBD2	TRBJ2-1	CSAPDRLAGVDNEQFF	TGCAGTGCTCCGGACCGACTAGCGGGAGTAGACAATGAGCAGTTCTTC
many	TRBV18	TRBD1	TRBJ2-7	CASSPSTGANYEQYF	TGTGCCAGCTCCCCATCGACAGGGGCCAACTACGAGCAGTACTTC
many	TRBV2	NA	TRBJ1-4	CASSRDTNEKLFF	TGTGCCAGCAGTCGAGATACTAATGAAAAACTGTTTTTT
many	TRBV5-1	NA	TRBJ2-6	CASSPQPISGANVLTF	TGCGCCAGCAGTCCGCAACCGATCTCTGGGGCCAACGTCCTGACTTTC
many	TRBV6-1	NA	TRBJ1-1	CASGAAGPNTEAFF	TGTGCCAGCGGGGCTGCGGGTCCGAACACTGAAGCTTTCTTT
medium-sized	TRBV7-9	TRBD2	TRBJ2-3	CASSSGLAGATDTQYF	TGTGCCAGCAGCTCGGGACTAGCGGGAGCCACAGATACGCAGTATTTT
NA	TRBV18	NA	TRBJ2-1	CASSLGSNNEQFF	TGTGCCAGCTCCTTAGGGTCGAACAATGAGCAATTCTTC
many	TRBV7-2	TRBD1	TRBJ2-4	CASSPGQGGKNIQYF	TGTGCCAGCAGTCCAGGACAGGGGGGCAAAAACATTCAGTACTTC
many	TRBV6-2/TRBV6-3	NA	TRBJ2-7	CASSYSPDTYEQYF	TGTGCCAGCAGTTACTCTCCGGACACTTACGAGCAGTACTTC
many	TRBV11-2	NA	TRBJ2-5	CASSLDWAGQETQYF	TGTGCCAGCAGCTTAGATTGGGCAGGCCAAGAGACCCAGTACTTC
many	TRBV5-5	NA	TRBJ2-1	CASSLFGYNEQFF	TGTGCCAGCAGCTTGTTCGGTTACAATGAGCAGTTCTTC
once	TRBV20-1	NA	TRBJ2-7	CSASGPSGIEQYF	TGCAGTGCTAGCGGGCCATCAGGGATCGAGCAGTACTTC
many	TRBV30	NA	TRBJ1-6	CAWTFPNSPLHF	TGTGCCTGGACATTTCCGAATTCACCCCTCCACTTT
many	TRBV5-1	TRBD2	TRBJ2-2	CASSIGLAGVVGELFF	TGCGCCAGCAGCATCGGACTAGCGGGAGTCGTCGGGGAGCTGTTTTTT
medium-sized	TRBV20-1	TRBD2	TRBJ2-1	CSARPSSGSSSFDEQFF	TGCAGTGCTAGGCCCTCTAGCGGGAGCAGTTCTTTCGATGAGCAGTTCTTC
many	TRBV7-6	NA	TRBJ2-3	CASSLVPGSSTDTQYF	TGTGCCAGCAGCTTAGTGCCGGGCTCTAGCACAGATACGCAGTATTTT
many	TRBV30	NA	TRBJ2-2	CAWSVLFLGGTNTGELFF	TGTGCCTGGAGTGTACTATTTCTCGGGGGCACGAACACCGGGGAGCTGTTTTTT
NA	TRBV5-1	NA	TRBJ1-1	CASSLGAAKGLNTEAFF	TGCGCCAGCAGCTTGGGGGCAGCTAAAGGACTGAACACTGAAGCTTTCTTT
many	TRBV6-1	NA	TRBJ1-5	CASSEGLSNQPQHF	TGTGCCAGCAGTGAAGGGCTTAGCAATCAGCCCCAGCATTTT